Each of the 16 T cell receptor beta chains below was sequenced from the same sample in a study of CD8 T cells in ankylosing spondylitis. TCRdb recomputed calls from the 5' RACE reads with MiXCR, one row per CDR3 protein. The profile shows roughly 86,000 distinct CDR3 sequences, roughly 9.6% of them singletons. Sequencing used blood, either unsorted or a sorted T cell fraction (not recorded which). The receptors were gathered from a male donor with ankylosing spondylitis or in good health (not recorded which).

This clonotype was seen ten or more times. The J gene is TRBJ2-1, the V gene TRBV7-8; perhaps TRBD2 as D (7 bases). V lost 2 bases and J lost 7, with 15 bases in between. Germline-derived CDR1 and CDR2 are SGHVS and FQNEAQ. The CDR3 runs to 15 residues. CDR3: CASSLLDGGLNEQFF. CDR3 DNA: TGTGCCAGCAGCTTACTAGACGGGGGGCTGAATGAGCAGTTCTTC.

This clonotype appeared many times. The gene calls are TRBV20-1 and TRBJ2-2; D is ambiguous. Deletions cut 0 bases from V and 3 bases from J, with 11 bases between. Per germline, CDR1 DFQATT and CDR2 SNEGSKA (reference sequence). The CDR3 contains 15 residues. DNA for the CDR3: TGCAGTGCTAGAGATGGCAACCGGGACACCGGGGAGCTGTTTTTT. Translation: CSARDGNRDTGELFF.

This clonotype was detected ten times or more. This chain uses TRBV12-3 or TRBV12-4 with TRBJ2-3; D is possibly TRBD2 (7 bases). Trimming left V 3 bases short and J 2 bases short, with 24 bases between. The CDR3 has 19 residues. The CDR3 protein is CASSFWGLRGGAITDTQYF. The CDR3 DNA reads TGTGCCAGCAGTTTCTGGGGGTTGAGGGGGGGGGCCATCACAGATACGCAGTATTTT.

This clonotype was observed at least ten times. The genes are TRBV24-1 and TRBJ2-5; D might be TRBD1 (6 bases). Germline lookup yields CDR1 KGHDR and CDR2 SFDVKD. V lost 8 bases, J lost 4 bases, and 13 bases lay in between. The CDR3 has 13 amino acids. The CDR3 region is CATNRVSGETQYF. The CDR3 DNA follows: TGTGCCACCAACAGGGTGTCGGGAGAGACCCAGTACTTC.

This clonotype was seen at least ten times. The chain uses TRBV21-1 and TRBJ2-7; the D call in the table, TRBD1, was not verified against the DNA. TRBV21-1 is labeled a pseudogene. The CDR3 is made up of 15 amino acids. CDR3 region: CASSKGQKTVYEQYF. CDR3 sequence (DNA): TGTGCCAGCAGCAAAGGGCAGAAGACAGTCTACGAGCAGTACTTC.

The CDR3 loop is CASSLLAGDEQFF. Here the CDR3 DNA reads TGTGCCAGTAGCCTACTAGCGGGCGATGAGCAGTTCTTC. The chain has TRBV19 and TRBJ2-1, with TRBD2 matching 9 bases. The germline V gene has CDR1 LNHDA and CDR2 SQIVND (reference sequence). J lost 8 bases, V lost 6 bases, and 5 bases had no gene match. CDR3 length: 13 residues.

Ten or more counts support this clonotype. The chain couples TRBV27 to TRBJ2-3; the match to TRBD2 covers 11 bases. V lost 5 bases, J lost 2 bases, and 6 bases stayed unmatched. This CDR3 region has 16 residues. Looked up from germline, CDR1 is MNHEY and CDR2 is SMNVEV (reference sequence). In DNA, the CDR3 is TGTGCCAGCAGTCGTCGGACTAGCGGGCTCACAGATACGCAGTATTTT. It encodes CASSRRTSGLTDTQYF.

A word on this clonotype: One base away lies a much larger clone, so this may be a sequencing read error. In this CDR3 the conserved last residue, phenylalanine or tryptophan, is missing, so a read error is likely. The J gene is TRBJ2-6, the V gene TRBV5-1, with TRBD1 identical over 9 bases. The CDR3 is 15 amino acids. Germline lookup yields CDR1 SGHRS and CDR2 YFSETQ. V trimming: 6 bases; J trimming: 2 bases; junction bases outside the gene matches: 3. The CDR3 loop reads CASTRDRAGANVLTL. CDR3 nucleotide sequence: TGCGCCAGCACCCGGGACAGGGCTGGGGCCAACGTCCTGACTTTA.

This clonotype was observed at least ten times. This chain uses TRBV20-1 with TRBJ2-7; D not resolved. This CDR3 is built from 13 residues. CDR1 DFQATT and CDR2 SNEGSKA come from the germline V gene (reference sequence). V was shortened by 3 bases and J by 3 bases, with 12 bases between the two germline ends. CDR3 nucleotides: TGCAGTGCTAGTCCGTCATCCTACTACGAGCAGTACTTC. It codes for CSASPSSYYEQYF.

The table lists this clonotype with many counts. This chain links TRBV9 with TRBJ2-2; TRBD1 is a possible D gene (6 bases). V shed 0 bases and J shed 5 bases, with 11 bases lying between them. From germline, CDR1 is SGDLS and CDR2 YYNGEE. The CDR3 totals 15 residues. CDR3 region: CASSVVPGETGELFF. CDR3 in DNA: TGTGCCAGCAGCGTAGTCCCAGGGGAAACCGGGGAGCTGTTTTTT.

Ten or more counts support this clonotype. The chain couples TRBV7-3 to TRBJ1-1; weak D call: TRBD1 (5 bases). This CDR3 contains 15 residues. With 5 bases removed from V and 2 bases from J, the gap between germline ends came to 15 bases. Germline CDR1 reads SGHTA; CDR2 reads FQGTGA. This CDR3 is CASSGDPGLNTEAFF. DNA of the CDR3: TGTGCCAGCAGCGGGGACCCGGGACTAAACACTGAAGCTTTCTTT.

This clonotype has a count of ten or more. V gene TRBV5-1 combines with J gene TRBJ1-6, with D possibly TRBD1 on 5 matching bases. The germline V gene encodes CDR1 SGHRS and CDR2 YFSETQ. The germline V and J ends were trimmed by 1 base and 7 bases, with 9 bases remaining between them. The CDR3 spans 14 residues. Here the CDR3 DNA reads TGCGCCAGCAGCTTGATAGGGGAGAATTCACCCCTCCACTTT. Its protein is CASSLIGENSPLHF.

This clonotype was detected ten times or more. The chain has TRBV12-3 or TRBV12-4 and TRBJ1-5; TRBD1 might be the D (5 bases). The CDR3 length is 13 residues. V lost 6 bases and J lost 2, with 8 bases in between. The CDR3: CASRPGRNQPQHF. As DNA, the CDR3 is TGTGCCAGCAGACCGGGGCGCAATCAGCCCCAGCATTTT.

A note on this clonotype: This clone may be a read error of a much larger clone one base away. This chain joins TRBV9 and TRBJ2-7; tentative D call: TRBD1 (6 bases). The germline V and J ends were trimmed by 4 bases and 4 bases, with 18 bases remaining between them. Germline lookup yields CDR1 SGDLS and CDR2 YYNGEE. The CDR3 runs to 15 residues. The CDR3 protein is CASSQAPGQKYEQYF. The DNA of the CDR3 is TGTGCCAGCAGCCAGGCCCCGGGACAAAAATACGAGCAGTACTTC.

This clonotype was detected many times. The chain joins TRBV20-1 to TRBJ2-5; D is ambiguous. The CDR3 covers 14 residues. Germline V lookup: CDR1 DFQATT, CDR2 SNEGSKA (reference sequence). V was shortened by 4 bases and J by 3 bases, with 15 bases between the two germline ends. The CDR3 loop is CSANSDTGKETQYF. In DNA, the CDR3 is TGCAGTGCTAATTCCGACACCGGAAAAGAGACCCAGTACTTC.

In its sample, this clonotype was seen many times. The genes are TRBV7-3 and TRBJ2-2; D ambiguous. V shed 1 base and J shed 0 bases, with 9 bases lying between them. CDR3 length: 16 amino acids. CDR1 and CDR2 (germline): SGHTA, FQGTGA. The CDR3 protein is CASSLNRVTNTGELFF. For the CDR3, the DNA is TGTGCCAGCAGCTTAAATAGGGTAACGAACACCGGGGAGCTGTTTTTT.